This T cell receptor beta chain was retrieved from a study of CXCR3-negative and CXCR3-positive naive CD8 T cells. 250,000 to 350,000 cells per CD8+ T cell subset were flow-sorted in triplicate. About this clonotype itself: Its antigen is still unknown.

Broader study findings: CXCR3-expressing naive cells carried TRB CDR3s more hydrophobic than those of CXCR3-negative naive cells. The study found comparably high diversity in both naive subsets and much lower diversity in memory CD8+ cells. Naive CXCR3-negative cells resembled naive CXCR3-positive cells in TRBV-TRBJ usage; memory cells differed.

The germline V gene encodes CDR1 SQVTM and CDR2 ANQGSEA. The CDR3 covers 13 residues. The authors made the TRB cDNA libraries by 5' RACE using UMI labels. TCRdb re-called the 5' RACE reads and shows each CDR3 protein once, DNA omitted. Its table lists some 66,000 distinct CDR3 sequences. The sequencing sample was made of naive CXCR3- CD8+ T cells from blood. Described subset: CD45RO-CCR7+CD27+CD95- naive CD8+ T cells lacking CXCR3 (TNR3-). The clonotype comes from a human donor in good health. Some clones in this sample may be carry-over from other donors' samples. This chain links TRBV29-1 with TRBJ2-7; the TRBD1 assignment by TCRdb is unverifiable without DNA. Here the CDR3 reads CSGLGGGYYEQYF.